This TCR beta chain was recovered during a study of T-cell memory formation after mild COVID-19. Study as a whole: Clustering of TCRs was largely donor specific.

TCRdb analysed the 5' RACE reads with MiXCR anew, one entry per CDR3 protein. The table records around 200,000 distinct CDR3 sequences, about 11% of them present only once. This clonotype has a handful of counts. Its specificity is not known. The V end lost 3 bases, the J end lost 1 base, and 6 bases lay between the germline ends. Germline values: CDR1 LNHDA, CDR2 SQIVND (reference sequence). The CDR3 is 13 amino acids. Broader study findings: Contracting clones from day 15 to 85 showed balanced CD4/CD8; later expanders favored CD4+. CD8+ contracting clones occupied EMRA, while CD4+ ones occupied mainly CM and EM.

The clonotype originates from a man in his late teens or twenties who had mild COVID-19 (a few samples of this study predate the infection). Cell type and time point are not known. The sequenced sample was PBMCs or a T cell subset sorted from them (not recorded which). The chain employs TRBV19 and TRBJ1-1; D is ambiguous. CDR3 region: CASSIYGNTEAFF. As DNA, the CDR3 is TGTGCCAGTAGTATTTACGGGAACACTGAAGCTTTCTTT.